This is a list of T cell receptor beta chains from one sample in a study of T cells after yellow fever vaccination. TCRdb processed the 5' RACE reads anew with MiXCR; each CDR3 protein has one entry. The repertoire consists of some 670,000 distinct CDR3 sequences, with over 9% occurring once and the leading ten covering around 14%. The sequences come from PBMCs, collected on the day of the yellow fever booster vaccination. All receptors come from a man aged 25-45 years who received the YFV17D yellow fever vaccine. CDR3s include the opening cysteine and the closing phenylalanine or tryptophan. The order of the fields is J gene, D gene, clone size, V gene, CDR3 protein, CDR3 DNA. A D gene is named only where the DNA matches it firmly. Size tells how often a clone was seen (once, few, many) or the class of an expanded clone, and some rows leave it out.

>TRBJ1-1|TRBD1|few|TRBV29-1
CSVEEGQLKSRDTEAFF
TGCAGCGTTGAAGAGGGACAGCTCAAAAGTCGGGACACTGAAGCTTTCTTT
>TRBJ2-3|NA|NA|TRBV5-5
CASNSGVADTQYF
TGTGCCAGCAATTCAGGGGTAGCAGATACGCAGTATTTT
>TRBJ2-7|NA|NA|TRBV7-2
CASSLALAGRSYEQYF
TGTGCCAGCAGCTTAGCGCTTGCGGGACGCTCCTACGAGCAGTACTTC
>TRBJ2-5|NA|NA|TRBV10-3
CAISESEGGGETQYF
TGTGCCATCAGTGAGTCTGAGGGGGGTGGAGAGACCCAGTACTTC
>TRBJ1-6|NA|NA|TRBV10-3
CAIMSGTPYNSPLHF
TGTGCCATCATGAGTGGGACACCTTATAATTCACCCCTCCACTTT
>TRBJ1-4|NA|few|TRBV7-2
CASTQRGRSNEKLFF
TGTGCCAGCACCCAACGGGGGCGGTCTAATGAAAAACTGTTTTTT
>TRBJ2-1|TRBD2|NA|TRBV7-2
CASSLRGLAEKILSYNEQFF
TGTGCCAGCAGCTTACGCGGACTAGCGGAAAAGATTCTGTCCTACAATGAGCAGTTCTTC
>TRBJ1-1|NA|NA|TRBV18
CASSPGTTPHAAFF
TGTGCCAGCTCACCGGGGACGACACCGCACGCGGCTTTCTTT
>TRBJ2-2|TRBD2|NA|TRBV20-1
CSANLLAGASTGELFF
TGCAGTGCTAACCTTCTAGCGGGAGCGAGCACCGGGGAGCTGTTTTTT
>TRBJ2-1|TRBD2|few|TRBV30
CAWSARTSGISSNEQFF
TGTGCCTGGAGTGCCCGGACTAGCGGGATCTCCTCCAATGAGCAGTTCTTC
>TRBJ1-5|NA|few|TRBV4-2
CASSQEIGGNQPQHF
TGTGCCAGCAGCCAAGAGATAGGGGGAAATCAGCCCCAGCATTTT
>TRBJ2-5|NA|many|TRBV9
CASSVAVSPGQETQYF
TGTGCCAGCAGCGTAGCGGTGAGCCCGGGACAAGAGACCCAGTACTTC
>TRBJ2-3|TRBD1|NA|TRBV20-1
CSARDLLPPPDRGSTDTQYF
TGCAGTGCTAGAGATCTCCTGCCCCCCCCGGACAGGGGATCCACAGATACGCAGTATTTT
>TRBJ2-3|TRBD2|few|TRBV19
CASSQGLAESWDTQYF
TGTGCCAGTAGTCAGGGACTAGCGGAGAGCTGGGATACGCAGTATTTT
>TRBJ2-7|TRBD2|few|TRBV15
CATSRDVAGGGEQYF
TGTGCCACCAGCAGAGATGTAGCGGGAGGTGGTGAGCAGTACTTC
>TRBJ2-7|TRBD1|few|TRBV19
CASSISRGQGTYEQYF
TGTGCCAGTAGTATATCACGCGGACAGGGTACCTACGAGCAGTACTTC
>TRBJ2-3|NA|NA|TRBV7-2
CASSLLGQQYF
TGTGCCAGCAGCTTATTGGGACAGCAGTATTTT
>TRBJ2-1|NA|few|TRBV3-1
CASAVSGYIYNEQFF
TGTGCCAGCGCCGTGTCAGGGTATATCTACAATGAGCAGTTCTTC
>TRBJ2-1|NA|few|TRBV10-3
CAISTNRVEEQFF
TGTGCCATCAGTACGAACAGGGTTGAGGAGCAGTTCTTC
>TRBJ2-1|TRBD2|few|TRBV29-1
CSVTSGAYNEQFF
TGCAGCGTAACTAGCGGAGCTTACAATGAGCAGTTCTTC
>TRBJ2-1|TRBD2|many|TRBV29-1
CSRGTSGRVGEQFF
TGCAGCAGGGGAACTAGCGGGAGGGTCGGTGAGCAGTTCTTC
>TRBJ2-5|TRBD2|NA|TRBV6-2/TRBV6-3
CASSASGTSRSGTQYF
TGTGCCAGCAGTGCCTCTGGGACTAGCAGAAGTGGGACCCAGTACTTC
>TRBJ2-1|TRBD2|few|TRBV12-3/TRBV12-4
CASSFIGGGYNEQFF
TGTGCCAGCAGTTTTATCGGGGGGGGGTACAATGAGCAGTTCTTC
>TRBJ2-7|NA|NA|TRBV7-2
CASSRDASSYEQYF
TGTGCCAGCAGCCGGGACGCCAGCTCCTACGAGCAGTACTTC
>TRBJ2-1|NA|few|TRBV12-3/TRBV12-4
CASSPRGRANNEQFF
TGTGCCAGCAGTCCAAGGGGGAGGGCCAACAATGAGCAGTTCTTC
>TRBJ2-5|NA|NA|TRBV4-2
CASSQQGARETQYF
TGTGCCAGCAGCCAGCAGGGTGCCCGGGAGACCCAGTACTTC
>TRBJ2-3|NA|many|TRBV2
CASRFQGDTQYF
TGTGCCAGCAGATTTCAGGGCGATACGCAGTATTTT
>TRBJ2-1|TRBD1|once|TRBV3-1
CATSPTGTGVGKVQFF
TGTGCCACCAGCCCGACCGGGACAGGGGTGGGAAAGGTGCAGTTCTTC
>TRBJ1-5|NA|NA|TRBV27
CASSGHRNQPQHF
TGTGCCAGCAGCGGACACCGAAATCAGCCCCAGCATTTT
>TRBJ2-1|TRBD2|NA|TRBV4-2
CASSQEAGLVGEQFF
TGTGCCAGCAGCCAAGAAGCGGGACTAGTGGGTGAGCAGTTCTTC
>TRBJ2-7|NA|NA|TRBV9
CASSLEGGQGDEQYF
TGTGCCAGCAGCCTCGAAGGAGGGCAGGGGGACGAGCAGTACTTC
>TRBJ1-1|NA|NA|TRBV6-2/TRBV6-3
CASSYSVLTTEAFF
TGTGCCAGCAGTTACTCGGTCCTCACCACTGAAGCTTTCTTT
>TRBJ2-6|NA|many|TRBV7-2
CASSLVHSGANVLTF
TGTGCCAGCAGCTTAGTACACTCTGGGGCCAACGTCCTGACTTTC
>TRBJ2-1|TRBD2|few|TRBV10-2
CASSEVSSGRESEQFF
TGCGCCAGCAGTGAAGTAAGTAGCGGGAGAGAGAGTGAGCAGTTCTTC
>TRBJ1-3|NA|few|TRBV4-3
CASSQAGAGNTIYF
TGCGCCAGCAGCCAAGCAGGGGCTGGAAACACCATATATTTT
>TRBJ2-5|TRBD2|many|TRBV15
CATSRTSGSGETQYF
TGTGCCACCAGCAGGACTAGCGGGAGTGGTGAGACCCAGTACTTC
>TRBJ2-1|NA|few|TRBV20-1
CSAIRGELYNEQFF
TGCAGTGCCATCCGGGGAGAGCTCTACAATGAGCAGTTCTTC
>TRBJ2-1|NA|NA|TRBV20-1
CSSSRGGLSREQFF
TGCAGTTCCAGTCGGGGCGGCCTCTCGAGGGAGCAGTTCTTC
>TRBJ2-3|NA|NA|TRBV1
CTSSQVIVRLTPSADTQYF
TGCACCAGCAGCCAAGTAATCGTCCGACTAACGCCGTCAGCAGATACGCAGTATTTT
>TRBJ2-7|NA|NA|TRBV5-1
CASSLAPSQRSPYEQYF
TGCGCCAGCAGCTTGGCGCCCAGTCAAAGGAGTCCCTACGAGCAGTACTTC
>TRBJ2-4|TRBD1|NA|TRBV7-9
CASSGSLTGDKNIQYF
TGTGCCAGCAGCGGCTCTCTGACAGGGGATAAAAACATTCAGTACTTC
>TRBJ1-2|NA|NA|TRBV3-1
CASSRGGSYYGYTF
TGTGCCAGCAGCCGAGGGGGTTCCTACTATGGCTACACCTTC
>TRBJ2-3|TRBD2|NA|TRBV6-5
CASSWGREGRDTQYF
TGTGCCAGCAGTTGGGGTCGGGAGGGGCGAGATACGCAGTATTTT
>TRBJ2-3|TRBD2|few|TRBV7-2
CASTTEAGGVDTQYF
TGTGCCAGCACCACGGAAGCGGGAGGTGTGGATACGCAGTATTTT
>TRBJ1-1|NA|NA|TRBV12-3/TRBV12-4
CASRPPLPGGTEAFF
TGTGCCAGCAGGCCCCCATTGCCGGGGGGCACTGAAGCTTTCTTT
>TRBJ2-5|TRBD2|many|TRBV7-8
CASRTGTSGQETQYF
TGTGCCAGCAGAACCGGGACTAGCGGACAAGAGACCCAGTACTTC
>TRBJ2-7|NA|NA|TRBV20-1
CSARENSNEQYF
TGCAGTGCTAGAGAGAACAGCAACGAGCAGTACTTC
>TRBJ2-3|NA|NA|TRBV9
CASSADTDTQYF
TGTGCCAGCAGCGCCGACACAGATACGCAGTATTTT
>TRBJ1-5|NA|NA|TRBV20-1
CSATWGSGQPQHF
TGCAGTGCCACTTGGGGGTCGGGTCAGCCCCAGCATTTT
>TRBJ2-1|TRBD2|few|TRBV28
CASRLAMGDEQFF
TGTGCCAGCAGACTAGCGATGGGCGATGAGCAGTTCTTC
>TRBJ2-7|NA|NA|TRBV6-2/TRBV6-3
CASSFRGLELYEQYF
TGTGCCAGCAGTTTTCGGGGACTGGAGTTATACGAGCAGTACTTC
>TRBJ2-1|TRBD2|few|TRBV5-1
CASRGTSGRSDNEQFF
TGCGCCAGCAGGGGGACTAGCGGGAGGTCGGACAATGAGCAGTTCTTC
>TRBJ2-5|TRBD2|NA|TRBV5-1
CASSRSGSDLGETQYF
TGCGCCAGCAGCAGGAGCGGGAGTGATCTGGGAGAGACCCAGTACTTC
>TRBJ2-7|TRBD2|NA|TRBV7-9
CASREGLSQYF
TGTGCCAGCAGGGAGGGACTATCGCAGTACTTC